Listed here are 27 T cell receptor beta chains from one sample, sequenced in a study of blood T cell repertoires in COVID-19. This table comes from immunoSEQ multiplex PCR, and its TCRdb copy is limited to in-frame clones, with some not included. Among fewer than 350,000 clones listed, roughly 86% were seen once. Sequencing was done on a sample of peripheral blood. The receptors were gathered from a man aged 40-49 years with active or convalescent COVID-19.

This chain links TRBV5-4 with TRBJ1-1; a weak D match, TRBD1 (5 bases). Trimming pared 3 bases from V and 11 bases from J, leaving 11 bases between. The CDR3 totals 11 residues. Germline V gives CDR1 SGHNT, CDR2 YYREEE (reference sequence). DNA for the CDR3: TGTGCCAGCAGCTACGCAGGGTACGCTTTCTTT. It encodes CASSYAGYAFF. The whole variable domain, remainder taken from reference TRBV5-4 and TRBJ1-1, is ETGVTQSPTHLIKTRGQQVTLRCSSQSGHNTVSWYQQALGQGPQFIFQYYREEENGRGNFPPRFSGLQFPNYSSELNVNALELDDSALYLCASSYAGYAFFGQGTRLTVV.

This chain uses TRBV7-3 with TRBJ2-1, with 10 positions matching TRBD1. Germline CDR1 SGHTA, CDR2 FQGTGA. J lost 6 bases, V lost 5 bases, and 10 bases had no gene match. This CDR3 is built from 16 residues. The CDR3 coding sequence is TGTGCCAGCAGCCCTTGGGGGGGACAGGGGCGCAATGAGCAGTTCTTC. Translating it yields CASSPWGGQGRNEQFF.

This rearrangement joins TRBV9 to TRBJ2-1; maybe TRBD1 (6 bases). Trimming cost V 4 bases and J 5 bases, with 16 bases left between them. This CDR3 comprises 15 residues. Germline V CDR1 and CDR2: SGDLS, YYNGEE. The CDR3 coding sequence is TGTGCCAGCAGCCCAGGGGCAGGATCTAACAATGAGCAGTTCTTC. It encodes CASSPGAGSNNEQFF.

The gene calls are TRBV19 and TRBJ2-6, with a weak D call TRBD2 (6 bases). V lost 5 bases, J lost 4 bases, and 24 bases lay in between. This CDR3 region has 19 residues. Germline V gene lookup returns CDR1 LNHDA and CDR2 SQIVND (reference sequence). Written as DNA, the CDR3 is TGTGCCAGTAGTGCCAGGGAAGGATTACGGGACTCCGGGGCCAACGTCCTGACTTTC. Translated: CASSAREGLRDSGANVLTF.

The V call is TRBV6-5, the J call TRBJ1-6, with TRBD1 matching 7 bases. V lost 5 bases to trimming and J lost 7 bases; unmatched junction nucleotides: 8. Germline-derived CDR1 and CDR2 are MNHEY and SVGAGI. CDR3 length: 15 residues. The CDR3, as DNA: TGTGCCAGCAGTACCCGGGACAGAAGAAATTCACCCCTCCACTTT. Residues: CASSTRDRRNSPLHF.

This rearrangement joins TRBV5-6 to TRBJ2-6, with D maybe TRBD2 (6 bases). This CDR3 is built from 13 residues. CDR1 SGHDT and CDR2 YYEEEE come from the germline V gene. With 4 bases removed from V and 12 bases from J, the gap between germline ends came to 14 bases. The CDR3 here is CASSAWGLLVLTF. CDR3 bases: TGTGCCAGCAGCGCTTGGGGACTCCTCGTCCTGACTTTC.

CDR3 amino acids: CASSQGGPGGEAFF. The CDR3 nucleotides are TGTGCCAGCAGCCAAGGCGGCCCCGGGGGTGAAGCTTTCTTT. The genes are TRBV9 and TRBJ1-1, with D perhaps TRBD1 (5 bases). The ends were cut back, 4 bases at V and 7 bases at J, with 17 bases in the middle. Germline-derived CDR1 and CDR2 are SGDLS and YYNGEE. This CDR3 spans 14 amino acids.

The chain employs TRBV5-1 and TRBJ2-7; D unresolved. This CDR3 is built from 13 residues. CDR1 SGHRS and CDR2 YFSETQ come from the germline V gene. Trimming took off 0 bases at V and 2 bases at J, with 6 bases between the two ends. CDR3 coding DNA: TGCGCCAGCAGCTTGGACTCACCCTACGAGCAGTACTTC. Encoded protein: CASSLDSPYEQYF.

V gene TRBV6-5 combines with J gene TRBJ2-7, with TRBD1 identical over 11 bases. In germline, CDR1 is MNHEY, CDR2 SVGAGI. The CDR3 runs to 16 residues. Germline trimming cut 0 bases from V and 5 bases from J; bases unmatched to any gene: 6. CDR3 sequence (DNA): TGTGCCAGCAGTTACTCCGGGACAGGGGGTTTCCACGAGCAGTACTTC. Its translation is CASSYSGTGGFHEQYF.

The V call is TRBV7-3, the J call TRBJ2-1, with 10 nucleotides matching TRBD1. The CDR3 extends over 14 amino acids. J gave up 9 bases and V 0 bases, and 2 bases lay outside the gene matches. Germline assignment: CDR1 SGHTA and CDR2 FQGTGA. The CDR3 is CASSLTGTGAEQFF. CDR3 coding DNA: TGTGCCAGCAGCTTAACCGGGACAGGGGCTGAGCAGTTCTTC. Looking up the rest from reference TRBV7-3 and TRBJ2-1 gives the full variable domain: GAGVSQTPSNKVTEKGKYVELRCDPISGHTALYWYRQSLGQGPEFLIYFQGTGAADDSGLPNDRFFAVRPEGSVSTLKIQRTERGDSAVYLCASSLTGTGAEQFFGPGTRLTVL.

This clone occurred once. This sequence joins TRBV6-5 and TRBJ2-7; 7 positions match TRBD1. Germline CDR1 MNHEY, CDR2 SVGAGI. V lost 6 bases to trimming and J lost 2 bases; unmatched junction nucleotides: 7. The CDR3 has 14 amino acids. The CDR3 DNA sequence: TGTGCCAGCAGGGGGTCGGGACAGCCCTACGAGCAGTACTTC. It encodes CASRGSGQPYEQYF.

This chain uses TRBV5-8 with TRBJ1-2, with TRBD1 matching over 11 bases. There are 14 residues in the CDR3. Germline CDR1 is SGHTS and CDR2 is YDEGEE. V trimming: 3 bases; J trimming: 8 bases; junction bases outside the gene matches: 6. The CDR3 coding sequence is TGTGCCAGCAGCTCGGGACAGGGGGTCTTCGGCTACACCTTC. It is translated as CASSSGQGVFGYTF.

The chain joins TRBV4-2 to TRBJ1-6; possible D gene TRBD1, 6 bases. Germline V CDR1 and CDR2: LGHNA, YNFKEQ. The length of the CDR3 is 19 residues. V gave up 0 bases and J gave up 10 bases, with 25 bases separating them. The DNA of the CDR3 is TGTGCCAGCAGCCAAGATGTAGGGCAGGGCCTGGGCGGGGGCTCACCCCTCCACTTT. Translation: CASSQDVGQGLGGGSPLHF.

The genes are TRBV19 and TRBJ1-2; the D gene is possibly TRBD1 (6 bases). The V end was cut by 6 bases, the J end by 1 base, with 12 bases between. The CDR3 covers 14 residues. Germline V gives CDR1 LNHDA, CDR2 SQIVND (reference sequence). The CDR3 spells CASRIQQGNYGYTF. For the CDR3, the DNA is TGTGCCAGTAGAATCCAACAGGGTAACTATGGCTACACCTTC. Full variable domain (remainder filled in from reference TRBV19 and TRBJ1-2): DGGITQSPKYLFRKEGQNVTLSCEQNLNHDAMYWYRQDPGQGLRLIYYSQIVNDFQKGDIAEGYSVSREKKESFPLTVTSAQKNPTAFYLCASRIQQGNYGYTFGSGTRLTVV.

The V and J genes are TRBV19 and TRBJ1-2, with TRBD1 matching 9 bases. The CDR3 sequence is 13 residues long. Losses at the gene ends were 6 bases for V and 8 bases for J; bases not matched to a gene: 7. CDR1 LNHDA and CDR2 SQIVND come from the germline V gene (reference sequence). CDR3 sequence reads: CASRLGQGHGYTF. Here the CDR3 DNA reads TGTGCCAGTAGACTTGGACAGGGGCACGGCTACACCTTC.

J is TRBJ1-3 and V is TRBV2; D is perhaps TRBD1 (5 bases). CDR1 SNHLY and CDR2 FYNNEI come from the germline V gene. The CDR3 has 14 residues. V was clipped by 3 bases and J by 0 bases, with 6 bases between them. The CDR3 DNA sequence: TGTGCCAGCAGTGACAGGGACTCTGGAAACACCATATATTTT. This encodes CASSDRDSGNTIYF. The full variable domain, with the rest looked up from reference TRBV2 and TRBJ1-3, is EPEVTQTPSHQVTQMGQEVILRCVPISNHLYFYWYRQILGQKVEFLVSFYNNEISEKSEIFDDQFSVERPDGSNFTLKIRSTKLEDSAMYFCASSDRDSGNTIYFGEGSWLTVV.

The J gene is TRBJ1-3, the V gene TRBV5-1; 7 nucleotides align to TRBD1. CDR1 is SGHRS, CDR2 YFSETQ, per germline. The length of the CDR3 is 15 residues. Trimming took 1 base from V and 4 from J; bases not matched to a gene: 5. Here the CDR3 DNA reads TGCGCCAGCAGCTTGACAGGGGCCGCGGGAAACACCATATATTTT. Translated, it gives CASSLTGAAGNTIYF.

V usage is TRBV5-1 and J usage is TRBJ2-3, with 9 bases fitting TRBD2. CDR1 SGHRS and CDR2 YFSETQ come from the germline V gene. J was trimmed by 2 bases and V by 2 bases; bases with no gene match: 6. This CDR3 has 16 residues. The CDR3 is CASSLSSGEFTDTQYF. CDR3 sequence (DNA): TGCGCCAGCAGCTTATCTAGCGGGGAATTCACAGATACGCAGTATTTT.

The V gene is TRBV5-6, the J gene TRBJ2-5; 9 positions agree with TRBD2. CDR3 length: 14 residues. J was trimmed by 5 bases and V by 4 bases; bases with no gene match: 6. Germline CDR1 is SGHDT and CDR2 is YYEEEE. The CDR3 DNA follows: TGTGCCAGCAGCCTAGCGGGACGAGGGGAGACCCAGTACTTC. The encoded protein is CASSLAGRGETQYF.

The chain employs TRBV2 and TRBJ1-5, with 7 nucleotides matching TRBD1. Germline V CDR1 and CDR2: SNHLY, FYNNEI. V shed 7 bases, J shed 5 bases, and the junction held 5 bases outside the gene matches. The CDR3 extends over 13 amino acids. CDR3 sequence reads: CASKRQGDQPQHF. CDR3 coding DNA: TGTGCCAGCAAGAGGCAGGGGGATCAGCCCCAGCATTTT.

The CDR3 region has the DNA TGTGCCAGCAAGTGGAGCGGCGGTCAGCCCCAGCATTTT. Its protein product is CASKWSGGQPQHF. V usage is TRBV6-5 and J usage is TRBJ1-5; D is undetermined. This CDR3 spans 13 amino acids. With 7 bases removed from V and 6 bases from J, the gap between germline ends came to 13 bases. Germline values: CDR1 MNHEY, CDR2 SVGAGI.

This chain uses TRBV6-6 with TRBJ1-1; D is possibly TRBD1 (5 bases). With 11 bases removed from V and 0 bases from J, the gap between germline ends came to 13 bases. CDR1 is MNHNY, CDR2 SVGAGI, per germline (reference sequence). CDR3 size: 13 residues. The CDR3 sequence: CAGKRQLNTEAFF. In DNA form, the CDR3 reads TGTGCCGGTAAACGACAGCTGAACACTGAAGCTTTCTTT.

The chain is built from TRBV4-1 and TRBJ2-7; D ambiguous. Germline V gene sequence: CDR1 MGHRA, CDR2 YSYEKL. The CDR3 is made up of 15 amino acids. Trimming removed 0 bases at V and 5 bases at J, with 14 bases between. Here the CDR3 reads CASSQESSSKDEQYF. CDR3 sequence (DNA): TGCGCCAGCAGCCAAGAAAGTAGCTCAAAGGACGAGCAGTACTTC.

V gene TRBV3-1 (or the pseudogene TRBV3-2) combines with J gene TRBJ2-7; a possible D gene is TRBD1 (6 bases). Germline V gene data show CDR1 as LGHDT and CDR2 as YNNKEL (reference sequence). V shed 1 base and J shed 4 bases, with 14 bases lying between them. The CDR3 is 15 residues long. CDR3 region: CASSQARTVLYEQYF. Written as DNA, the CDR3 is TGTGCCAGCAGCCAAGCCCGGACAGTCCTTTACGAGCAGTACTTC.

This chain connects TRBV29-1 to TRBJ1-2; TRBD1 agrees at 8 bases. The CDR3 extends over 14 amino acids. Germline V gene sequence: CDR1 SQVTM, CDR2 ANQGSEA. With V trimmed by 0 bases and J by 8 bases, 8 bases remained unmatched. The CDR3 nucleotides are TGCAGCGTTGAAGATCGGGCAGGGGGCGACGGCTACACCTTC. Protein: CSVEDRAGGDGYTF.

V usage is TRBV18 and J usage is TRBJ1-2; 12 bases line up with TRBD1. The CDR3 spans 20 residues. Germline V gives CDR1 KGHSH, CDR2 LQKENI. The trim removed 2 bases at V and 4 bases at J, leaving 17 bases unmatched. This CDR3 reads CASSPTNMRDRGQEAYGYTF. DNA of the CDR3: TGTGCCAGCTCACCAACTAACATGCGGGACAGGGGGCAGGAGGCCTATGGCTACACCTTC.

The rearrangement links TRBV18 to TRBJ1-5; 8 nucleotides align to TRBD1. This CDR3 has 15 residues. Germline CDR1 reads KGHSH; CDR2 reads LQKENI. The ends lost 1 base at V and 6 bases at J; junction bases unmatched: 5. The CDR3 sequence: CASSPLTGEGQPQHF. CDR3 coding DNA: TGTGCCAGCTCACCACTGACAGGGGAGGGTCAGCCCCAGCATTTT.